Shown below are 16 T cell receptor beta chains from a single sample sequenced in a study of blood T cell repertoires in COVID-19. TCRdb's table, derived via immunoSEQ multiplex PCR, lists solely in-frame clones and lacks some. The table shows 250,000 to 350,000 clones, with around nine tenths occurring only once. Sequencing was performed on PBMCs or T cells enriched from blood (not recorded which). The origin of the receptors is a woman aged 50 to 60 who had been exposed to COVID-19.

This clone was counted a single time. This chain joins TRBV28 and TRBJ2-7, with TRBD1 matching over 7 bases. Germline lookup yields CDR1 MDHEN and CDR2 SYDVKM. The CDR3 has 17 amino acids. The V segment lost 5 bases and the J segment 3 bases; nucleotides outside the gene matches: 16. The CDR3 region has the DNA TGTGCCAGCAGTCCGAAATACAGGGGACGGACCCTCTACGAGCAGTACTTC. Translated: CASSPKYRGRTLYEQYF.

The chain carries TRBV11-2 and TRBJ2-7; the D is unclear. The CDR3 has 16 residues. V lost 1 base, J lost 2 bases, and 15 bases lay in between. Per germline, CDR1 SGHAT and CDR2 FQNNGV. The CDR3 region is CASSLGAETRTYEQYF. CDR3 bases: TGTGCCAGCAGCTTAGGCGCGGAGACCCGAACCTACGAGCAGTACTTC.

The chain carries TRBV5-1 and TRBJ2-3; D possibly corresponds to TRBD2 (6 bases). Germline V gene sequence: CDR1 SGHRS, CDR2 YFSETQ. There are 16 residues in the CDR3. The germline V and J ends were trimmed by 4 bases and 2 bases, with 17 bases remaining between them. CDR3 loop: CASSGGYPLATDTQYF. DNA of the CDR3: TGCGCCAGCAGCGGAGGGTACCCTCTAGCCACAGATACGCAGTATTTT.

Here the CDR3 DNA reads TGTGCCAGCAGTCCCTATTTAAACGGGGGAAGGACTGAAGCTTTCTTT. This sequence encodes CASSPYLNGGRTEAFF. The chain is built from TRBV27 and TRBJ1-1; a possible D gene is TRBD1 (5 bases). Germline V gives CDR1 MNHEY, CDR2 SMNVEV (reference sequence). Trimming took off 5 bases at V and 5 bases at J, with 21 bases between the two ends. CDR3 length: 16 residues.

This clone was observed once. The CDR3 reads CASSPGTGSARETQYF. The CDR3 DNA is TGCGCCAGCAGCCCAGGGACAGGGTCAGCAAGGGAGACCCAGTACTTC. The gene calls are TRBV5-1 and TRBJ2-5, with 9 positions matching TRBD1. V was pared by 4 bases and J by 5 bases, with 12 bases of the junction left unmatched. There are 16 residues in the CDR3. Germline CDR1 is SGHRS and CDR2 is YFSETQ.

This rearrangement joins TRBV30 to TRBJ1-3; possibly TRBD1 for D (5 bases). The CDR3 sequence is 15 residues long. The V and J ends lost 0 bases and 0 bases respectively, with 9 bases between them. Germline values: CDR1 GTSNPN, CDR2 SVGIG (reference sequence). For the CDR3, the DNA is TGTGCCTGGAGTGTTCTGGGGGGCTCTGGAAACACCATATATTTT. Protein product: CAWSVLGGSGNTIYF.

There are a few counts of this clone. The genes are TRBV5-8 and TRBJ1-4; 10 nucleotides line up with TRBD1. V dropped 3 bases and J dropped 6; count of bases not matched to a gene: 2. CDR1 SGHTS and CDR2 YDEGEE come from the germline V gene. The CDR3 consists of 14 residues. In DNA form, the CDR3 reads TGTGCCAGCAGCTCCGGGACAGGGGATGAAAAACTGTTTTTT. It codes for CASSSGTGDEKLFF.

The rearrangement uses TRBV5-4 and TRBJ2-5, with 13 nucleotides matching TRBD2. Germline V lookup: CDR1 SGHNT, CDR2 YYREEE (reference sequence). The CDR3 runs 17 residues. V was clipped by 3 bases and J by 9 bases; unmatched bases: 14. In DNA form, the CDR3 reads TGTGCCAGCAGCTCCAGACTAGCGGGGGGCTCCTGGGTGGCCCAGTACTTC. It is translated as CASSSRLAGGSWVAQYF.

This chain uses TRBV6-5 with TRBJ2-5, with a tentative D call TRBD1 (5 bases). V lost 4 bases and J lost 3, with 9 bases in between. CDR3 length: 13 amino acids. CDR1 and CDR2 from the germline V gene are MNHEY and SVGAGI. The CDR3 nucleotides read TGTGCCAGCAGTTTGAACAGGAAAGAGACCCAGTACTTC. It yields the protein CASSLNRKETQYF.

V gene TRBV18 combines with J gene TRBJ2-2; D unresolved. V was clipped by 4 bases and J by 4 bases, with 13 bases between them. Per the germline V gene, CDR1 is KGHSH and CDR2 is LQKENI. This CDR3 comprises 15 residues. The CDR3, as DNA: TGTGCCAGCTCACTTAGTTTCGGGTCCACCGGGGAGCTGTTTTTT. It encodes CASSLSFGSTGELFF.

V and J are TRBV7-9 and TRBJ2-7, with TRBD1 matching 8 bases. CDR1 SEHNR and CDR2 FQNEAQ come from the germline V gene (reference sequence). V shed 7 bases and J 7 bases; nucleotides not matched to a gene: 15. The CDR3 runs 15 residues. In DNA, the CDR3 is TGTGCCAGCACCATTTCCGCAGGGGGCACGGGGGAGCAGTACTTC. Translated: CASTISAGGTGEQYF.

This sequence joins TRBV6-1 and TRBJ1-6; 7 bases are a match to TRBD1. CDR3 length: 14 amino acids. Germline V lookup: CDR1 MNHNS, CDR2 SASEGT. Trimming removed 3 bases from V and 6 bases from J; junction bases left unmatched: 2. In nucleotides, the CDR3 is TGTGCCAGCAGTGACAGGGGGGTTAATTCACCCCTCCACTTT. Encoded protein: CASSDRGVNSPLHF.

The chain links TRBV10-3 to TRBJ1-1; tentative D call: TRBD1 (5 bases). V was cut by 7 bases and J by 11 bases, with 14 bases left in between. The germline V gene encodes CDR1 ENHRY and CDR2 SYGVKD. This CDR3 contains 11 residues. Here the CDR3 reads CAITEKGLAFF. CDR3 DNA sequence: TGTGCCATCACCGAGAAGGGGTTGGCTTTCTTT.

DNA for the CDR3: TGCGCCAGCAGCTTGGGGGGCGATAGCAATCAGCCCCAGCATTTT. This gives the protein CASSLGGDSNQPQHF. This chain links TRBV5-1 with TRBJ1-5, with a weak D call TRBD1 (5 bases). The CDR3 extends over 15 amino acids. Germline loops: CDR1 SGHRS, CDR2 YFSETQ. Trimming removed 0 bases from V and 0 bases from J, with 7 bases in between. Full variable domain (missing parts from reference TRBV5-1 and TRBJ1-5): KAGVTQTPRYLIKTRGQQVTLSCSPISGHRSVSWYQQTPGQGLQFLFEYFSETQRNKGNFPGRFSGRQFSNSRSEMNVSTLELGDSALYLCASSLGGDSNQPQHFGDGTRLSIL.

This clone was recorded once. CDR3 sequence reads: CASSESPLSGGSKNIQYF. Here the CDR3 DNA reads TGTGCCAGCAGTGAATCCCCCCTGAGCGGGGGTTCCAAAAACATTCAGTACTTC. This chain links TRBV6-1 with TRBJ2-4, with 8 bases identical to TRBD2. Per germline, CDR1 MNHNS and CDR2 SASEGT. The length of the CDR3 is 18 residues. J gave up 2 bases and V 2 bases, and 11 bases lay outside the gene matches.

The chain links TRBV30 to TRBJ1-6; D not resolved. V dropped 2 bases and J dropped 5 bases, with 4 bases sitting between them. Germline CDR1 reads GTSNPN; CDR2 reads SVGIG (reference sequence). The CDR3 has 12 residues. This CDR3 is CAWSLHNSPLHF. The DNA for the CDR3 is TGTGCCTGGAGTCTCCATAATTCACCCCTCCACTTT.